This TCR beta chain was documented in a study of patients and donors after allogeneic stem cell transplantation (dated by TCRdb to about 2020). The germline V gene gives CDR1 as LGHNA and CDR2 as YNFKEQ. Germline trimming amounts to 4 bases on V and 3 bases on J, with 10 as the count of junction bases outside the gene matches. Reading from cysteine to phenylalanine, the CDR3 counts 16 amino acids. Just CDR3 DNA is preserved here, 48 bases in frame from base 1. A word on this clonotype: Its binding antigen is unknown. No much larger clone is present one base from it, and per-base qualities are unavailable.

The library was built by means of RT-PCR. The instrument given in TCRdb is NextSeq 550. Starting from the raw public reads, TCRdb applied fastp trimming at Q25, assembled clones with MiXCR and retained in-frame beta chains. Entries that share a CDR3 protein sequence are merged under the most common genes and DNA. Within this sample are about 200,000 distinct CDR3 sequences, with roughly two fifths of them counted one time only. The ten largest clones add up to about 35% of the sample. Sample: blood, either unsorted or a sorted T cell fraction (not recorded which). The source of this sequence is a human donor who was either an allogeneic HSCT recipient or a stem cell or donor lymphocyte infusion donor (not recorded which). It is not recorded whose cells these are; they may come from a transplant donor. The chain is made from TRBV4-2 and TRBJ2-3; 7 nucleotides in the junction match TRBD1. For the CDR3, the sequence is CASSRDTGTATDTQYF. DNA sequence: TGTGCCAGCAGCCGAGATACCGGGACAGCTACAGATACGCAGTATTTT.